Shown below are 16 T cell receptor beta chains from a single sample sequenced in a study of T cells after posttransplantation cyclophosphamide. Method: immunoSEQ multiplex PCR; TCRdb's copy keeps in-frame clones and lacks some. The sample holds more than 2,500 clones, around three fifths seen once. Cyclophosphamide on days +3 and +4 followed busulfan-fludarabine conditioning and a marrow graft. Here the sequenced sample was PBMCs, taken 30 days after allogeneic stem cell transplant with posttransplant cyclophosphamide. Source of these receptors: a male patient between 60 and 69 years old who received an allogeneic stem cell transplant from a related donor and was CMV-positive. The graft donor may be the source of some T cells.

Turning to this clone: Relative to the germline gene, one junction end is altered; a read error may explain this. This chain links TRBV5-1 with TRBJ2-2, with 9 bases that match TRBD2. The CDR3 spans 17 residues. The V gene's germline CDR1 is SGHRS and CDR2 YFSETQ. Here the CDR3 DNA reads TGCGTCAGCAGCTTGGCTAGCGGGATCGCGAACACCGGGGAGCTGTTTTTT. Protein sequence: CVSSLASGIANTGELFF.

This rearrangement joins TRBV5-4 to TRBJ2-7, with 11 bases that match TRBD2. The CDR3 is 15 amino acids. Germline CDR1 reads SGHNT; CDR2 reads YYREEE (reference sequence). J was trimmed by 3 bases and V by 5 bases; bases with no gene match: 7. The CDR3 nucleotides read TGTGCCAGCAGATCCGGGACTAGCGGCTTCTACGAGCAGTACTTC. The encoded protein is CASRSGTSGFYEQYF.

The chain links TRBV11-2 to TRBJ2-5, with 8 bases matching TRBD2. V shed 6 bases, J shed 2 bases, and the junction held 2 bases outside the gene matches. The CDR3 consists of 13 residues. Germline V gene data show CDR1 as SGHAT and CDR2 as FQNNGV. In nucleotides, the CDR3 is TGTGCCAGCAGGGGACTAGGTCAAGAGACCCAGTACTTC. It codes for CASRGLGQETQYF.

The chain has TRBV7-3 and TRBJ2-5; TRBD2 agrees at 7 bases. CDR1 is SGHTA and CDR2 is FQGTGA in the germline V gene. The CDR3 length is 14 residues. J lost 10 bases, V lost 3 bases, and 11 bases had no gene match. CDR3: CASSLGGSQRSQYF. CDR3 nucleotides: TGTGCCAGCAGCTTGGGGGGGTCCCAGAGGAGCCAGTACTTC.

The J gene is TRBJ2-5, the V gene TRBV13; possibly TRBD1 for D (5 bases). CDR3 size: 13 residues. In germline, CDR1 is PRHDT, CDR2 FYEKMQ (reference sequence). V gave up 5 bases and J gave up 3 bases, with 10 bases separating them. DNA for the CDR3: TGTGCCAGCAGCCCCGGACAAAAAGAGACCCAGTACTTC. Amino acid sequence: CASSPGQKETQYF. The complete variable domain, with remaining parts taken from reference TRBV13 and TRBJ2-5, reads AAGVIQSPRHLIKEKRETATLKCYPIPRHDTVYWYQQGPGQDPQFLISFYEKMQSDKGSIPDRFSAQQFSDYHSELNMSSLELGDSALYFCASSPGQKETQYFGPGTRLLVL.

This chain joins TRBV5-5 and TRBJ2-3; no firm D call. The germline V gene encodes CDR1 SGHKS and CDR2 YYEKEE (reference sequence). CDR3 size: 15 residues. Trimming shortened V by 0 bases and J by 0 bases, and 8 bases separated the two germline ends. This CDR3 reads CASSLAPVSTDTQYF. CDR3 in DNA: TGTGCCAGCAGCTTGGCGCCGGTTAGCACAGATACGCAGTATTTT. Combining the CDR3 with reference TRBV5-5 and TRBJ2-3 gives the whole variable domain DAGVTQSPTHLIKTRGQQVTLRCSPISGHKSVSWYQQVLGQGPQFIFQYYEKEERGRGNFPDRFSARQFPNYSSELNVNALLLGDSALYLCASSLAPVSTDTQYFGPGTRLTVL.

The chain joins TRBV4-3 to TRBJ1-1; tentatively, D is TRBD1 (5 bases). CDR3 length: 13 amino acids. CDR1 is LGHNA, CDR2 YSLEER, per germline. V lost 0 bases and J lost 3, with 5 bases in between. The CDR3 DNA follows: TGCGCCAGCAGCCAAGACAGGGACACTGAAGCTTTCTTT. Protein: CASSQDRDTEAFF.

V gene TRBV9 combines with J gene TRBJ1-6; TRBD1 agrees at 9 bases. The CDR3 length is 16 residues. Germline V gene sequence: CDR1 SGDLS, CDR2 YYNGEE. V lost 2 bases and J lost 7; bases outside the gene matches: 7. The chain's CDR3 is CASSVLGTGFNSPLHF. Here the CDR3 DNA reads TGTGCCAGCAGCGTTCTCGGGACAGGGTTCAATTCACCCCTCCACTTT.

Sample share makes this clone medium-sized. This CDR3 reads CASSKGAFPSSYNSPLHF. In nucleotides, the CDR3 is TGTGCCAGCAGCAAAGGGGCCTTTCCGAGCTCCTATAATTCACCCCTCCACTTT. The gene calls are TRBV21-1 and TRBJ1-6; the D segment call TRBD1 is taken from the table without a DNA check. TRBV21-1 is termed a pseudogene. CDR3 length equals 18 residues.

The chain has TRBV7-3 and TRBJ2-1; 8 bases line up with TRBD1. Germline trimming cut 3 bases from V and 4 bases from J; bases unmatched to any gene: 8. Looked up from germline, CDR1 is SGHTA and CDR2 is FQGTGA. The CDR3 is 16 amino acids. The DNA of the CDR3 is TGTGCCAGCAGCTTGGTATCGGGACAGGCATACAATGAGCAGTTCTTC. Encoded protein: CASSLVSGQAYNEQFF. Supplemented by reference TRBV7-3 and TRBJ2-1, the full variable domain reads GAGVSQTPSNKVTEKGKYVELRCDPISGHTALYWYRQSLGQGPEFLIYFQGTGAADDSGLPNDRFFAVRPEGSVSTLKIQRTERGDSAVYLCASSLVSGQAYNEQFFGPGTRLTVL.

The CDR3 DNA follows: TGCGCCAGCAGCCCGGGTTGGGCAGATACGCAGTATTTT. Translation gives CASSPGWADTQYF. The V gene is TRBV4-3, the J gene TRBJ2-3; D is uncertain. Germline V CDR1 and CDR2: LGHNA, YSLEER. Trimming took off 4 bases at V and 4 bases at J, with 9 bases between the two ends. The CDR3 length is 13 residues.

V is TRBV7-8 and J is TRBJ1-2, with 9 bases that match TRBD1. Germline V gene lookup returns CDR1 SGHVS and CDR2 FQNEAQ. There are 13 residues in the CDR3. After removal of 6 bases from V and 13 bases from J, the junction contained 12 bases not matched to a gene. In DNA form, the CDR3 reads TGTGCCAGCAGTTCAGACCGGGACAGGGTCCCCACCTTC. Its translation is CASSSDRDRVPTF. Variable domain in full (rest from reference TRBV7-8 and TRBJ1-2): GAGVSQSPRYKVAKRGQDVALRCDPISGHVSLFWYQQALGQGPEFLTYFQNEAQLDKSGLPSDRFFAERPEGSVSTLKIQRTQQEDSAVYLCASSSDRDRVPTFGSGTRLTVV.

V usage is TRBV5-1 and J usage is TRBJ2-2; D might be TRBD2 (5 bases). The CDR3 extends over 15 amino acids. Germline lookup yields CDR1 SGHRS and CDR2 YFSETQ. Trimming cost V 4 bases and J 4 bases, with 14 bases left between them. The CDR3 bases are TGCGCCAGCAGCCCGGACTTCCTTTCCACCGGGGAGCTGTTTTTT. Residues: CASSPDFLSTGELFF.

This clone was observed a single time. This sequence joins TRBV28 and TRBJ1-5, with 10 bases that match TRBD1. Trimming took 6 bases from V and 0 from J; bases not matched to a gene: 8. The CDR3 covers 17 residues. The germline V gene has CDR1 MDHEN and CDR2 SYDVKM. The CDR3 nucleotides are TGTGCCAGCAGGAGCCGGGACAGGGGATATAGCAATCAGCCCCAGCATTTT. Translation gives CASRSRDRGYSNQPQHF.

The chain recombines TRBV7-2 with TRBJ2-1; 9 bases fit TRBD2. Germline V gene sequence: CDR1 SGHTA, CDR2 FQGNSA. The CDR3 spans 16 residues. Trimming at V came to 3 bases and at J to 2 bases, leaving 5 bases not matched to a gene. CDR3 in amino acids: CASSLFSGGTYNEQFF. The CDR3 nucleotides are TGTGCCAGCAGCTTGTTTAGCGGGGGTACCTACAATGAGCAGTTCTTC.

This clone was counted between two and nine times. The J gene is TRBJ2-1, the V gene TRBV7-3; 9 nucleotides agree with TRBD2. The V gene's germline CDR1 is SGHTA and CDR2 FQGTGA. The CDR3 has 16 amino acids. With V trimmed by 4 bases and J by 4 bases, 8 bases remained unmatched. CDR3 sequence reads: CASSSDSGSSYNEQFF. DNA of the CDR3: TGTGCCAGCAGCTCGGATAGCGGGAGTTCTTACAATGAGCAGTTCTTC.